The T cell receptor (beta chain) described here comes from a study of CD8+CD57+ T cells in acquired aplastic anemia. General observations from the study: Sharing between patients and controls was observed for over 25 CD8+ CDR3 sequences.

This CDR3 has 14 amino acids. V shed 6 bases and J shed 5 bases, with 16 bases lying between them. By flow cytometry, patients selected for sequencing had shown an expansion of CD8+CD57+ cells. Patients uniformly had severe acquired aplastic anemia. No therapy was given to patients before blood sampling. This clonotype was seen repeatedly, ten times or more. Its specificity is unknown. Genomic DNA, the template, was used for profiling of the TCR beta VDJ and CDR3. TCRdb reprocessed the reads via MiXCR and lists one record per CDR3 protein. The sample shows 400,000 to 600,000 distinct CDR3 sequences, over 25% of them seen only once.

The sequencing sample was made of sorted CD4+, CD8+, or CD8+CD57+ T cells (not recorded which) from PBMCs. The origin of this receptor is a human donor with aplastic anemia. This sequence joins TRBV12-3 or TRBV12-4 and TRBJ2-5; perhaps TRBD1 as D (6 bases). CDR3 protein: CASRGAGPRETQYF. The CDR3 DNA is TGTGCCAGCAGGGGGGCAGGTCCCAGGGAGACCCAGTACTTC.